What follows are 2 T cell receptor beta chains derived from one specimen sequenced in a study of T cell repertoires in ileal Crohn's disease. Method: immunoSEQ multiplex PCR; TCRdb's copy keeps in-frame clones and lacks some. The sample shows about 4,300 clones, around four fifths of them seen only once. The sequenced sample consisted of ileal tissue. These receptors were collected from an adult with Crohn's disease.

Only one count was recorded for this clone. The V gene is TRBV7-8, the J gene TRBJ2-7; a possible D gene is TRBD1 (6 bases). Germline values: CDR1 SGHVS, CDR2 FQNEAQ. CDR3 size: 16 residues. V gave up 3 bases and J gave up 1 base, with 16 bases separating them. The CDR3 sequence: CASSFGSSTGSYEQYF. CDR3 nucleotide sequence: TGTGCCAGCAGCTTCGGTTCTTCGACAGGATCCTACGAGCAGTACTTC.

The chain combines TRBV9 with TRBJ2-2; TRBD1 matches 7 bases. CDR3 length equals 16 residues. The germline V gene encodes CDR1 SGDLS and CDR2 YYNGEE. The V and J ends lost 4 bases and 3 bases, in that order; junction bases with no gene match: 9. The CDR3 loop is CASSPRDRADTGELFF. The CDR3, as DNA: TGTGCCAGCAGCCCGCGCGACAGGGCCGACACCGGGGAGCTGTTTTTT.